The clone carrying this T cell receptor (beta chain) was seen many times. What it binds is unknown. Profiled with immunoSEQ multiplex PCR; TCRdb holds only in-frame clones, not every one. The sample comprises 100,000 or so clones, around 86% of which are singletons, and 4.5% to 6% rests with the top ten. Germline loops: CDR1 SGHAT, CDR2 FQNNGV. The CDR3 extends over 15 amino acids. V shed 5 bases and J 4 bases; nucleotides not matched to a gene: 7. These data originate in a study of T cell responses to AZD1222 COVID-19 vaccine. Study results and caveats: Donors were largely white British and mainly female; clonal diversity was possibly underestimated. Regions 160-218 and 743-854 held dominance among vaccine-associated CD4 TCRs, which spanned spike. Repertoire sampling was restricted to post-peak T cell response timepoints. Only a handful of individuals given AZD1222 were seropositive at baseline.

The TCR sequence derives from an adult in good health. This sequence joins TRBV11-2 and TRBJ2-1; TRBD2 matches at 8 bases. This specimen consisted of peripheral blood, obtained on day 0 of AZD1222 vaccination. The CDR3 DNA reads as TGTGCCAGCAGCCCGTGGACTAGCCAGTACAATGAGCAGTTCTTC. Its protein is CASSPWTSQYNEQFF.